The next 30 T cell receptor beta chains were all read from a single sample in a study of cytomegalovirus exposure and HLA in healthy donors. TCRdb's table, derived via immunoSEQ multiplex PCR, lists solely in-frame clones and lacks some. The sample lists 150,000 to 200,000 clones, 86% occurring once. Sequencing was carried out using PBMCs. These receptors were obtained from a man in his thirties or forties in good health and CMV-seropositive.

This sequence joins TRBV6-5 and TRBJ1-6; no clear D gene. CDR1 is MNHEY, CDR2 SVGAGI, per germline. V was trimmed by 0 bases and J by 8 bases, leaving 5 bases between them. CDR3 length: 13 amino acids. Here the CDR3 reads CASSYSRDSPLHF. For the CDR3, the DNA is TGTGCCAGCAGTTACTCAAGGGATTCACCCCTCCACTTT.

This chain connects TRBV6-5 to TRBJ2-2; D gene uncertain. CDR1 and CDR2 (germline): MNHEY, SVGAGI. Trimming stripped 0 bases from V and 2 bases from J, with 7 bases between. The CDR3 runs to 15 residues. The CDR3 DNA reads TGTGCCAGCAGTTACTCTCCAGGAAACACCGGGGAGCTGTTTTTT. The encoded protein is CASSYSPGNTGELFF.

This chain connects TRBV4-3 to TRBJ2-5, with unresolved D. The ends were cut back, 0 bases at V and 4 bases at J, with 15 bases in the middle. Germline loops: CDR1 LGHNA, CDR2 YSLEER. This CDR3 is 16 amino acids long. CDR3 bases: TGCGCCAGCAGCCAAGATGGAACCTCCCTTGTAGAGACCCAGTACTTC. Protein product: CASSQDGTSLVETQYF.

V gene TRBV4-3 combines with J gene TRBJ2-1; 9 bases line up with TRBD1. With V trimmed by 0 bases and J by 2 bases, 2 bases remained unmatched. The CDR3 sequence is 16 residues long. Per the germline V gene, CDR1 is LGHNA and CDR2 is YSLEER. CDR3 DNA: TGCGCCAGCAGCCAAGAAGGGGACAGGGCCTACAATGAGCAGTTCTTC. This translates into CASSQEGDRAYNEQFF.

This rearrangement joins TRBV7-2 to TRBJ2-7, with 7 bases that match TRBD2. The CDR3 consists of 14 residues. The trim removed 4 bases at V and 4 bases at J, leaving 7 bases unmatched. Per germline, CDR1 SGHTA and CDR2 FQGNSA. The CDR3 region is CASSSREGSYEQYF. The CDR3, as DNA: TGTGCCAGCAGCTCCAGGGAGGGATCTTACGAGCAGTACTTC. Full variable domain (remainder filled in from reference TRBV7-2 and TRBJ2-7): GAGVSQSPSNKVTEKGKDVELRCDPISGHTALYWYRQSLGQGLEFLIYFQGNSAPDKSGLPSDRFSAERTGGSVSTLTIQRTQQEDSAVYLCASSSREGSYEQYFGPGTRLTVT.

The rearrangement joins TRBV7-9 to TRBJ2-5, with TRBD1 matching 9 bases. Germline V gene data show CDR1 as SEHNR and CDR2 as FQNEAQ (reference sequence). J was trimmed by 2 bases and V by 4 bases; bases with no gene match: 2. The CDR3 is 14 amino acids. The CDR3 region is CASSWTGEQETQYF. Here the CDR3 DNA reads TGTGCCAGCAGCTGGACAGGGGAGCAAGAGACCCAGTACTTC.

This chain joins TRBV9 and TRBJ2-7, with TRBD2 identical over 8 bases. This CDR3 has 15 residues. The V segment lost 0 bases and the J segment 0 bases; nucleotides outside the gene matches: 2. Per the germline V gene, CDR1 is SGDLS and CDR2 is YYNGEE. CDR3 sequence: CASSVEAGVSYEQYF. The CDR3 coding sequence is TGTGCCAGCAGCGTAGAAGCGGGAGTCTCCTACGAGCAGTACTTC.

This clone was recorded once. The chain uses TRBV29-1 and TRBJ1-1, with 8 bases matching TRBD1. Germline lookup yields CDR1 SQVTM and CDR2 ANQGSEA. The CDR3 is 13 residues long. The junction had 2 bases not matched to a gene; V was cut back by 5 bases and J by 0 bases. The CDR3: CSVRQGMNTEAFF. The CDR3 DNA follows: TGCAGCGTTAGACAGGGGATGAACACTGAAGCTTTCTTT. Using reference TRBV29-1 and TRBJ1-1 for the parts outside the CDR3, the full variable domain is SAVISQKPSRDICQRGTSLTIQCQVDSQVTMMFWYRQQPGQSLTLIATANQGSEATYESGFVIDKFPISRPNLTFSTLTVSNMSPEDSSIYLCSVRQGMNTEAFFGQGTRLTVV.

The chain uses TRBV6-6 and TRBJ2-2; D may be TRBD1 (5 bases). CDR1 MNHNY and CDR2 SVGAGI come from the germline V gene (reference sequence). V gave up 7 bases and J gave up 10 bases, with 16 bases separating them. The CDR3 runs to 13 residues. CDR3 in amino acids: CASKGNSPPELFF. CDR3 DNA sequence: TGTGCCAGCAAGGGGAACAGCCCTCCGGAGCTGTTTTTT.

V is TRBV5-1 and J is TRBJ2-3; D is possibly TRBD1 or TRBD2 (5 bases each). Trimming took off 1 base at V and 0 bases at J, with 9 bases between the two ends. Germline values: CDR1 SGHRS, CDR2 YFSETQ. This CDR3 contains 15 residues. CDR3 amino acids: CASSLRGVSTDTQYF. Written as DNA, the CDR3 is TGCGCCAGCAGCTTGCGAGGGGTTAGCACAGATACGCAGTATTTT.

The chain employs TRBV19 and TRBJ1-2, with 10 nucleotides matching TRBD1. The length of the CDR3 is 15 residues. The trim removed 6 bases at V and 1 base at J, leaving 5 bases unmatched. Germline loops: CDR1 LNHDA, CDR2 SQIVND (reference sequence). CDR3 nucleotides: TGTGCCAGTAGGGGACAGGGGAAAGGTAACTATGGCTACACCTTC. Encoded protein: CASRGQGKGNYGYTF.

Details on this clone: Other DNA variants within this sample encode the same CDR3. This sequence joins TRBV9 and TRBJ2-7, with TRBD2 matching over 9 bases. CDR3 length equals 14 residues. Losses at the gene ends were 2 bases for V and 4 bases for J; bases not matched to a gene: 4. Germline values: CDR1 SGDLS, CDR2 YYNGEE. The CDR3 nucleotides are TGTGCCAGCAGCGTCGGACTAGCGAGTTACGAGCAGTACTTC. Amino acids: CASSVGLASYEQYF.

The J gene is TRBJ2-2, the V gene TRBV6-1; D not certain. The CDR3 runs 12 residues. In germline, CDR1 is MNHNS, CDR2 SASEGT. The V gene lost 3 bases and the J gene lost 5 bases, with 4 bases spanning the gap. The CDR3 sequence: CASSDLTGELFF. The DNA of the CDR3 is TGTGCCAGCAGTGATCTTACCGGGGAGCTGTTTTTT.

The rearrangement uses TRBV30 and TRBJ2-1; 14 bases map to TRBD2. After removal of 0 bases from V and 10 bases from J, the junction contained 2 bases not matched to a gene. The CDR3 is 14 amino acids. Germline V gives CDR1 GTSNPN, CDR2 SVGIG (reference sequence). The CDR3 sequence: CAWSVGLAGGEQFF. DNA for the CDR3: TGTGCCTGGAGTGTAGGACTAGCGGGGGGAGAGCAGTTCTTC.

V is TRBV6-5 and J is TRBJ1-1; D not resolved. In germline, CDR1 is MNHEY, CDR2 SVGAGI. V gave up 4 bases and J gave up 7 bases, with 7 bases separating them. The CDR3 has 11 residues. The CDR3 coding sequence is TGTGCCAGCAGTTCGGTCCGTGAAGCTTTCTTT. This encodes CASSSVREAFF.

V gene TRBV6-5 combines with J gene TRBJ1-1, with a weak D call TRBD1 (5 bases). The CDR3 sequence is 16 residues long. The germline CDR1 and CDR2 sequences are MNHEY and SVGAGI. The ends were cut back, 0 bases at V and 0 bases at J, with 11 bases in the middle. The CDR3 reads CASSYSWGGMNTEAFF. In DNA, the CDR3 is TGTGCCAGCAGTTACTCATGGGGGGGAATGAACACTGAAGCTTTCTTT.

The chain links TRBV4-1 to TRBJ1-2, with 7 bases matching TRBD1. The junction had 14 bases not matched to a gene; V was cut back by 6 bases and J by 4 bases. The CDR3 totals 16 residues. CDR1 and CDR2 from the germline V gene are MGHRA and YSYEKL. In DNA, the CDR3 is TGCGCCAGCAGGCAACAGGGGACTGCACTCAGCTATGGCTACACCTTC. Protein sequence: CASRQQGTALSYGYTF.

The rearrangement links TRBV11-3 to TRBJ1-6; 8 positions agree with TRBD1. The CDR3 is 16 amino acids. In germline, CDR1 is SGHNT, CDR2 YENEEA. V trimming: 4 bases; J trimming: 1 base; junction bases outside the gene matches: 3. CDR3 residues: CASSSGGASYNSPLHF. DNA for the CDR3: TGTGCCAGCAGCTCAGGGGGCGCATCCTATAATTCACCCCTCCACTTT.

The rearrangement uses TRBV5-1 and TRBJ2-7; TRBD1 matches at 7 bases. CDR3 length: 14 residues. Germline-derived CDR1 and CDR2 are SGHRS and YFSETQ. V lost 6 bases to trimming and J lost 3 bases; unmatched junction nucleotides: 9. CDR3 sequence: CASTTGDSIYEQYF. Here the CDR3 DNA reads TGCGCCAGCACCACAGGGGACAGCATCTACGAGCAGTACTTC.

In DNA form, the CDR3 reads TGTGGACTAGCTCGGAACTACTACGAGCAGTACTTC. Residues: CGLARNYYEQYF. The V call is TRBV30, the J call TRBJ2-7; TRBD2 matches at 7 bases. The germline V gene encodes CDR1 GTSNPN and CDR2 SVGIG (reference sequence). This CDR3 has 12 amino acids.

This sequence joins TRBV28 and TRBJ2-1, with TRBD2 matching over 8 bases. This CDR3 has 14 amino acids. V lost 8 bases and J lost 5; bases outside the gene matches: 8. Germline V gene lookup returns CDR1 MDHEN and CDR2 SYDVKM. CDR3 amino acids: CASEPGLGNNEQFF. For the CDR3, the DNA is TGTGCCAGCGAACCGGGACTAGGAAACAATGAGCAGTTCTTC.

The chain recombines TRBV4-3 with TRBJ2-3; 9 nucleotides align to TRBD2. This CDR3 has 15 amino acids. Germline V gene data show CDR1 as LGHNA and CDR2 as YSLEER. V shed 7 bases and J 3 bases; nucleotides not matched to a gene: 8. CDR3 in DNA: TGCGCCAGCACCCGGGGGACTAGCAAGACAGATACGCAGTATTTT. It specifies CASTRGTSKTDTQYF.

This chain uses TRBV10-3 with TRBJ1-5; tentatively, D is TRBD1 (5 bases). V dropped 0 bases and J dropped 5 bases, with 17 bases sitting between them. There are 17 residues in the CDR3. Germline V gives CDR1 ENHRY, CDR2 SYGVKD. CDR3 DNA sequence: TGTGCCATCAGTGAGTCGGGGGTCAGGGTGAGGCATCAGCCCCAGCATTTT. Its protein is CAISESGVRVRHQPQHF.

The rearrangement links TRBV27 to TRBJ1-2; D possibly corresponds to TRBD1 (5 bases). Trimming removed 2 bases from V and 6 bases from J, with 10 bases in between. The CDR3 is 13 residues long. Germline V gene lookup returns CDR1 MNHEY and CDR2 SMNVEV (reference sequence). The CDR3 reads CASSLRGGNGYTF. The CDR3 DNA follows: TGTGCCAGCAGTTTAAGGGGAGGGAATGGCTACACCTTC.

The chain links TRBV5-8 to TRBJ1-5; no clear D gene. Germline V gene sequence: CDR1 SGHTS, CDR2 YDEGEE. Trimming took 0 bases from V and 5 from J, leaving 15 bases between them. This CDR3 contains 16 residues. The CDR3 sequence is CASSLEPALTYQPQHF. The CDR3 coding sequence is TGTGCCAGCAGCTTGGAGCCCGCGTTAACTTATCAGCCCCAGCATTTT.

CDR3 loop: CASSGQSSGKDTEAFF. In DNA, the CDR3 is TGTGCCAGCAGTGGACAGTCGAGTGGTAAGGACACTGAAGCTTTCTTT. The V and J genes are TRBV6-1 and TRBJ1-1; D is possibly TRBD1 (5 bases). This CDR3 is 16 amino acids long. V lost 4 bases, J lost 3 bases, and 18 bases lay in between. Germline CDR1 MNHNS, CDR2 SASEGT.

The rearrangement uses TRBV11-2 and TRBJ2-3, with D unclear. The CDR3 contains 12 residues. Trimming removed 3 bases at V and 4 bases at J, with 5 bases between. Per the germline V gene, CDR1 is SGHAT and CDR2 is FQNNGV. CDR3 in DNA: TGTGCCAGCAGCTTTTTCGCAGATACGCAGTATTTT. Translating it yields CASSFFADTQYF.

The rearrangement joins TRBV2 to TRBJ1-5; no definite D call. Germline V gives CDR1 SNHLY, CDR2 FYNNEI. This CDR3 has 14 residues. With 2 bases removed from V and 6 bases from J, the gap between germline ends came to 11 bases. The CDR3 loop is CASSERAGSQPQHF. In DNA form, the CDR3 reads TGTGCCAGCAGTGAACGGGCGGGCAGTCAGCCCCAGCATTTT.

The chain carries TRBV28 and TRBJ2-7; a possible D gene is TRBD2 (6 bases). The CDR3 has 13 amino acids. The ends were cut back, 8 bases at V and 2 bases at J, with 13 bases in the middle. Germline V gene lookup returns CDR1 MDHEN and CDR2 SYDVKM. The DNA for the CDR3 is TGTGCCAGCCGGGACTTAGGGACCTACGAGCAGTACTTC. It specifies CASRDLGTYEQYF.

Concerning this clone: A read error may account for a junction end that differs from germline. The V and J genes are TRBV19 and TRBJ2-7; 12 bases match TRBD1. This CDR3 comprises 13 residues. Germline CDR1 and CDR2: LNHDA and SQIVND (reference sequence). The CDR3 spells CASSPLGTGGMWF. The CDR3 nucleotides read TGTGCCAGTAGCCCTCTTGGGACAGGGGGCATGTGGTTC.